The present TCR beta chain was sequenced within a study of vaccination and CD4 T cells after COVID-19. Sequencing of the DNA from cultured CD4+ T cells was carried out with the Oncomine TCR Beta short-read assay. In TCRdb, the PCR reads were re-called with MiXCR into one record per CDR3 protein. The sample consists of tens of thousands of distinct CDR3 sequences, 32% of them appearing once. Germline V lookup: CDR1 MNHEY, CDR2 SVGAGI. Trimming removed 3 bases at V and 10 bases at J, with 15 bases between. This CDR3 has 13 residues. Time point specified: late sampling 161 to 241 days after vaccination in a few convalescent patients. Treatment indicated: roughly ten-day PBMC culture with coronavirus spike peptide pools or control peptides (ViraFEST assay). General study points: Nearly all convalescent vaccine-specific clones, 304 of 307, recognized only SARS-CoV-2 spike.

About this clonotype itself: Its antigen is not known.

The V gene is TRBV6-5, the J gene TRBJ1-2; D is uncertain. This clonotype originated in a human donor who had recovered from COVID-19. The sequencing used CD4+ T cells from blood, cultured in vitro, collected about 7 months after SARS-CoV-2 vaccination. The CDR3 DNA follows: TGTGCCAGCAGTTATGCCAGTAGGCATGACTACACCTTC. Its translation: CASSYASRHDYTF.